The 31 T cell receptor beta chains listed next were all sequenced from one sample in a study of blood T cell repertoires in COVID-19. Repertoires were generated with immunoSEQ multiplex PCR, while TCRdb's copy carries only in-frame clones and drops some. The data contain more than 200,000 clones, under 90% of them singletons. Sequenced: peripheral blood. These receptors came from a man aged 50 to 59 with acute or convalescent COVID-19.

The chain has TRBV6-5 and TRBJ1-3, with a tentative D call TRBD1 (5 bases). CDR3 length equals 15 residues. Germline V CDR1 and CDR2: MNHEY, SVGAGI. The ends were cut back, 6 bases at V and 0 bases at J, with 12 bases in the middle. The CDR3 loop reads CASRRDSLSGNTIYF. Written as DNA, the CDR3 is TGTGCCAGCAGGAGAGACAGCCTCTCTGGAAACACCATATATTTT.

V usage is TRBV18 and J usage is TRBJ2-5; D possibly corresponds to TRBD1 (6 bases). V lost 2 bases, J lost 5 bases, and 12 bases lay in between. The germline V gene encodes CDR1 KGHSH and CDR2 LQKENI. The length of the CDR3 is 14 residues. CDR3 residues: CASSPRTGFETQYF. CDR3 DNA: TGTGCCAGCTCACCAAGAACAGGGTTCGAGACCCAGTACTTC.

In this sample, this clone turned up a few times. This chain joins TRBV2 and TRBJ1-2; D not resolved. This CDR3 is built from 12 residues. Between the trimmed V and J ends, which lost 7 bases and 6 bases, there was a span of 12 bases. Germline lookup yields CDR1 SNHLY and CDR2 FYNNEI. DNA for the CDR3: TGTGCCAGCACCGTAGATATGCATGGCTACACCTTC. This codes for CASTVDMHGYTF.

In nucleotides, the CDR3 is TGTGCCAGTACCCTTCAGACAGGGGCGGGTCAGCCCCAGCATTTT. It encodes CASTLQTGAGQPQHF. The chain employs TRBV19 and TRBJ1-5; 8 bases match TRBD1. The CDR3 length is 15 residues. With V trimmed by 7 bases and J by 6 bases, 11 bases remained unmatched. Germline CDR1 reads LNHDA; CDR2 reads SQIVND (reference sequence).

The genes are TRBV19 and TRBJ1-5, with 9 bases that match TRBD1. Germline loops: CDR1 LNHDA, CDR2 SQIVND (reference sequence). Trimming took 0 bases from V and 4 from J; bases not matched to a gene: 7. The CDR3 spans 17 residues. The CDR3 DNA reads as TGTGCCAGTAGTATAGATGGGACAGGGTTCGGAAATCAGCCCCAGCATTTT. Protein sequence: CASSIDGTGFGNQPQHF.

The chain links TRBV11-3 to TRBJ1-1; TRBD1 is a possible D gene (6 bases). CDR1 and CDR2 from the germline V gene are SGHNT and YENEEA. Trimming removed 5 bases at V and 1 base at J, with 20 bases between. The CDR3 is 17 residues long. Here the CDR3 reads CASSAWDMKSGNTEAFF. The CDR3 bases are TGTGCCAGCAGCGCCTGGGACATGAAAAGTGGGAACACTGAAGCTTTCTTT. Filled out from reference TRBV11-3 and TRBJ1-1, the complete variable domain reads EAGVVQSPRYKIIEKKQPVAFWCNPISGHNTLYWYLQNLGQGPELLIRYENEEAVDDSQLPKDRFSAERLKGVDSTLKIQPAELGDSAVYLCASSAWDMKSGNTEAFFGQGTRLTVV.

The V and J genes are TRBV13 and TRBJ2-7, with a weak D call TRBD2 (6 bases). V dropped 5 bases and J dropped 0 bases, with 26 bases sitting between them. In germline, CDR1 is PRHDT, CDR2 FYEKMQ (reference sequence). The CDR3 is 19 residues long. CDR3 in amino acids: CASSNPGRGRGESSYEQYF. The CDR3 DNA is TGTGCCAGCAGCAACCCCGGTCGAGGGCGGGGCGAGAGCTCCTACGAGCAGTACTTC.

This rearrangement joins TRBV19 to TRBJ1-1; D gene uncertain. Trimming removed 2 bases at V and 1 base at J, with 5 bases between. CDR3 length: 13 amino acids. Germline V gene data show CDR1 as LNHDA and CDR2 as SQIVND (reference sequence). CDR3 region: CASSISWNTEAFF. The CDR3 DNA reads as TGTGCCAGTAGTATAAGCTGGAACACTGAAGCTTTCTTT.

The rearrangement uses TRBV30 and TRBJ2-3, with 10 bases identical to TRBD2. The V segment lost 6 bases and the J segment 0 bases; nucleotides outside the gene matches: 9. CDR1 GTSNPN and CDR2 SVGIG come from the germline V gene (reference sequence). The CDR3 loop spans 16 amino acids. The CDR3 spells CACRITSGESTDTQYF. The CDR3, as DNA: TGTGCCTGCCGAATTACTAGCGGGGAAAGCACAGATACGCAGTATTTT.

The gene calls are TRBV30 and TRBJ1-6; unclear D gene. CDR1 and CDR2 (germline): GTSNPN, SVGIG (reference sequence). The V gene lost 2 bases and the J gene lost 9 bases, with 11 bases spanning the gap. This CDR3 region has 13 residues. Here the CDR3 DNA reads TGTGCCTGGAGTAATGACGGGAGTTCACCCCTCCACTTT. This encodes CAWSNDGSSPLHF.

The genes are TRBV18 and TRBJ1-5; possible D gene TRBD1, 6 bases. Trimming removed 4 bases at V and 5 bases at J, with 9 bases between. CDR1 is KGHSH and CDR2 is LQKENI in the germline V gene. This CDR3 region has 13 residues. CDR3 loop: CASSQDSHQPQHF. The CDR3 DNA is TGTGCCAGCTCACAGGACAGTCATCAGCCCCAGCATTTT.

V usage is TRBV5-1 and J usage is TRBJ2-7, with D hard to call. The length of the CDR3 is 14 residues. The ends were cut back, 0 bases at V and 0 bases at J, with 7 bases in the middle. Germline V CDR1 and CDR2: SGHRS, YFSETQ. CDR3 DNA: TGCGCCAGCAGCTTGGAACTGATCTCCTACGAGCAGTACTTC. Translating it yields CASSLELISYEQYF. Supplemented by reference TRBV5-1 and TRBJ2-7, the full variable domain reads KAGVTQTPRYLIKTRGQQVTLSCSPISGHRSVSWYQQTPGQGLQFLFEYFSETQRNKGNFPGRFSGRQFSNSRSEMNVSTLELGDSALYLCASSLELISYEQYFGPGTRLTVT.

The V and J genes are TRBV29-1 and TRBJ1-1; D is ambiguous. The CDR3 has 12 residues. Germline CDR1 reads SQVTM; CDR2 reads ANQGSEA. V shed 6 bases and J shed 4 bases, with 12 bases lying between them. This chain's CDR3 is CSVAGASTEAFF. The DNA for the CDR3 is TGCAGCGTAGCGGGAGCTAGCACTGAAGCTTTCTTT.

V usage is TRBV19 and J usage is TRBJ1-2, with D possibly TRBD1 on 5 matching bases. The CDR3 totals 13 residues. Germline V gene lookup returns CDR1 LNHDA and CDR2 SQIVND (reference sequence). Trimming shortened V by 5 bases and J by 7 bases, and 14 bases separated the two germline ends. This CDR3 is CASSPEGRFGYTF. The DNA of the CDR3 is TGTGCCAGTAGTCCGGAGGGGCGGTTTGGCTACACCTTC.

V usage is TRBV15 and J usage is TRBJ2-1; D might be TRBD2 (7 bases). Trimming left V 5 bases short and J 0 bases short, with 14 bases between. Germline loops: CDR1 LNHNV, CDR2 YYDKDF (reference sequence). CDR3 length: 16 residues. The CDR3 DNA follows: TGTGCCACCAGCGGGGGGGCTGGGCTCTCCTACAATGAGCAGTTCTTC. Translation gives CATSGGAGLSYNEQFF.

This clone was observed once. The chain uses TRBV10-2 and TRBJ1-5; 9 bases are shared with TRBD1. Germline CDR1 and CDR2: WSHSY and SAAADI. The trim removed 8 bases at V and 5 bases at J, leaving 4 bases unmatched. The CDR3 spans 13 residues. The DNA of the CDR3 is TGCGCCAGCGGGACAGGGAATGATCAGCCCCAGCATTTT. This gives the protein CASGTGNDQPQHF.

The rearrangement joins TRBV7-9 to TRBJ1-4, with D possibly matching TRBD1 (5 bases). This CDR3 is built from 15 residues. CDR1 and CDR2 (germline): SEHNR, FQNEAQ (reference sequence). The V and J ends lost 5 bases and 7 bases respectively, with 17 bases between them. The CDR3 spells CASSERGLGGEKLFF. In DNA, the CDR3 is TGTGCCAGCAGCGAAAGGGGACTCGGCGGTGAAAAACTGTTTTTT.

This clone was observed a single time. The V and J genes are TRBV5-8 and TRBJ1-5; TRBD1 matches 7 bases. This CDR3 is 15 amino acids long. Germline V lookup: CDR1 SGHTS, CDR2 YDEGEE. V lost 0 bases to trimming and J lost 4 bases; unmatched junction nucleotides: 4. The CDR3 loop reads CASSLGGQLNQPQHF. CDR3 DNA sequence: TGTGCCAGCAGCTTGGGGGGACAGCTAAATCAGCCCCAGCATTTT. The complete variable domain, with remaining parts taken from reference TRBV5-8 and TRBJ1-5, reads EAGVTQSPTHLIKTRGQQATLRCSPISGHTSVYWYQQALGLGLQFLLWYDEGEERNRGNFPPRFSGRQFPNYSSELNVNALELEDSALYLCASSLGGQLNQPQHFGDGTRLSIL.

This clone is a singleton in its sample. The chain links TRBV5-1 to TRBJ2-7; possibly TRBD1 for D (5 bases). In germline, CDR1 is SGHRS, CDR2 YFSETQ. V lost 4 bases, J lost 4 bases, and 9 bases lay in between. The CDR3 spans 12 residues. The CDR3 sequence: CASSQGMYEQYF. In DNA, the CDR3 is TGCGCCAGCAGCCAGGGTATGTACGAGCAGTACTTC.

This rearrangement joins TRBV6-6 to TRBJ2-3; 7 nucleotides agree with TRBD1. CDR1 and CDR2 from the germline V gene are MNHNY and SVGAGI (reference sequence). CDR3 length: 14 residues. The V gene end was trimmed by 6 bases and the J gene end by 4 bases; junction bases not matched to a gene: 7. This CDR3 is CASSIGQAADTQYF. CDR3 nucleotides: TGTGCCAGCAGCATCGGACAGGCCGCAGATACGCAGTATTTT.

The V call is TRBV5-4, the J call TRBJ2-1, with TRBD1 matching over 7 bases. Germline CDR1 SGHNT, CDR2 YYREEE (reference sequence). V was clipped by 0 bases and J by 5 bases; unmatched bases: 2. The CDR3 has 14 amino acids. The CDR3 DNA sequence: TGTGCCAGCAGCTTGGTAGACAGGGACAATGAGCAGTTCTTC. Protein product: CASSLVDRDNEQFF.

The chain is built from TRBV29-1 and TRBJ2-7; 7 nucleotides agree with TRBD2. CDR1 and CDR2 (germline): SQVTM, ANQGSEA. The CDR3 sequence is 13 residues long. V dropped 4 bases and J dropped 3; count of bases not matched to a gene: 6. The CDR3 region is CSVVGGGRYEQYF. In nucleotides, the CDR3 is TGCAGCGTTGTCGGCGGGGGTCGCTACGAGCAGTACTTC.

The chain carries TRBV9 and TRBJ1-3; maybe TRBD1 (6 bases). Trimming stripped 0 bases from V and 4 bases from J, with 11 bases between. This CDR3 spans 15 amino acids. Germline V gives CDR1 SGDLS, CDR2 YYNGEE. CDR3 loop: CASSVDQGLGNTIYF. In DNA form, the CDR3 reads TGTGCCAGCAGCGTAGATCAGGGGCTGGGAAACACCATATATTTT.

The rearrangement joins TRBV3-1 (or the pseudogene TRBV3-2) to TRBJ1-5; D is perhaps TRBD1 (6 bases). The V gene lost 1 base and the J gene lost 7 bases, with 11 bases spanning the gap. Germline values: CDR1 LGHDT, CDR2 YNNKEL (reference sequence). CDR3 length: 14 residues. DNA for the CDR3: TGTGCCAGCAGCCAAGGGCAGGGGCCCCAGCCCCAGCATTTT. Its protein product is CASSQGQGPQPQHF.

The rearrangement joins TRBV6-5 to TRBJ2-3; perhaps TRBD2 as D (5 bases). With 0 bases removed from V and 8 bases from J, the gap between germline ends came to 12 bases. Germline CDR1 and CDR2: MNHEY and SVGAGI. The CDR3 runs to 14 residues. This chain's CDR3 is CASSYSVLRGTQYF. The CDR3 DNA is TGTGCCAGCAGTTACTCGGTATTACGGGGTACGCAGTATTTT.

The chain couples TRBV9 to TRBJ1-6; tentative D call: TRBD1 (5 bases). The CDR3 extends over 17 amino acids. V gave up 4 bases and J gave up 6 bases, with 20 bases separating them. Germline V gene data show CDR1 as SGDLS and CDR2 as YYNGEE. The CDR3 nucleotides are TGTGCCAGCAGCCCCGGGGGAGGGGTCGCCCTTAATTCACCCCTCCACTTT. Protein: CASSPGGGVALNSPLHF.

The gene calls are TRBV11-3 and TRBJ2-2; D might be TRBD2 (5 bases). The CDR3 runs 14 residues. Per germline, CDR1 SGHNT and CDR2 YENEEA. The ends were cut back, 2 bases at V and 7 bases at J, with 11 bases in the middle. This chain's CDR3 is CASSLTGNVGELFF. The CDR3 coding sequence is TGTGCCAGCAGCTTAACCGGGAACGTCGGGGAGCTGTTTTTT.

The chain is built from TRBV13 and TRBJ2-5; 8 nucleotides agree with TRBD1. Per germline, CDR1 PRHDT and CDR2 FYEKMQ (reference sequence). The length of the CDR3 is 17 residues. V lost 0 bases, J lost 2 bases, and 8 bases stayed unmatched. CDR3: CASSLGPAGGQQETQYF. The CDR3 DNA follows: TGTGCCAGCAGCTTAGGCCCGGCAGGGGGCCAACAAGAGACCCAGTACTTC.

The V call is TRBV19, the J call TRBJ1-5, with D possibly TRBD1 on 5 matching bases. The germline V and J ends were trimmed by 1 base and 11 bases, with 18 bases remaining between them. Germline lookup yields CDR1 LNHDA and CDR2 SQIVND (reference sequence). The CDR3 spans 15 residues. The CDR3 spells CASSIARSITGAQHF. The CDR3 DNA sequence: TGTGCCAGTAGTATAGCCCGGTCCATAACAGGAGCCCAGCATTTT.

The chain's CDR3 is CASSSEAGPNVYGYTF. In nucleotides, the CDR3 is TGTGCCAGCAGTTCTGAGGCGGGGCCGAATGTATATGGCTACACCTTC. The V call is TRBV6-5, the J call TRBJ1-2; possible D gene TRBD1, 5 bases. This CDR3 contains 16 residues. Germline CDR1 reads MNHEY; CDR2 reads SVGAGI. Trimming took off 4 bases at V and 5 bases at J, with 20 bases between the two ends.

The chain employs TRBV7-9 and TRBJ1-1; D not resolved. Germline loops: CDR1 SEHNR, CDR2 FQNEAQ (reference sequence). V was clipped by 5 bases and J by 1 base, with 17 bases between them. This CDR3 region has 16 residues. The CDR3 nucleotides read TGTGCCAGCAGCCCCCTTAACCGGGCGGGGAACACTGAAGCTTTCTTT. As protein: CASSPLNRAGNTEAFF.